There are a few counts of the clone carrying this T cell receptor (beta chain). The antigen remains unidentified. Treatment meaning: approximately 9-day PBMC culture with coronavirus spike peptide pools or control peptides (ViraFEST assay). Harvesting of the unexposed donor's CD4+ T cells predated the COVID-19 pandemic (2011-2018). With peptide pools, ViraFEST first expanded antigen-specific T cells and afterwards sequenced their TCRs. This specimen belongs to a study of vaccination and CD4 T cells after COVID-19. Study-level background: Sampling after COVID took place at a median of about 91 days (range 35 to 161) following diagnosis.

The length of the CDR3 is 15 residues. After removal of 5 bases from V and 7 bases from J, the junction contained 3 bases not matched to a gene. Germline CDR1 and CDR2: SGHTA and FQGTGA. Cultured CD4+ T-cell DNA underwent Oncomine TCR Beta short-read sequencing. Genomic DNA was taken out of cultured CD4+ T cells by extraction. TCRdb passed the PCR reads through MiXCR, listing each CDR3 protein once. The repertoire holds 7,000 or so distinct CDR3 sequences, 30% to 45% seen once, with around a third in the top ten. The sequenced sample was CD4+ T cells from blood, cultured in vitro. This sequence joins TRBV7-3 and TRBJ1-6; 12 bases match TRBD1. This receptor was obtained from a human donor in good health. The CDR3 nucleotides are TGTGCCAGCAGCGAGGGACAGGGGGCGAATTCACCCCTCCACTTT. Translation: CASSEGQGANSPLHF.